This T cell receptor (beta chain) stems from a study of T-cell memory formation after mild COVID-19. Study as a whole: Clusters were largely donor specific.

Study results and limitations: Among CD4+ contracting clones, most were CM and EM, and CD8+ ones EMRA.

As to this clonotype: Its antigen is not identified.

A single record per CDR3 protein comes from TCRdb applying MiXCR to the 5' RACE reads. Here the sample spans about 440,000 distinct CDR3 sequences, roughly 20% being singletons. This receptor was obtained from an adult woman who had mild COVID-19 (a few samples of this study predate the infection). Cell type and time point are not known. The source material was PBMCs or a T cell subset sorted from them (not recorded which).

CDR3 nucleotides: TGTGCCAGCAGTTTGACAGGGTGGGATAATTCACCCCTCCACTTT. Protein product: CASSLTGWDNSPLHF. The rearrangement links TRBV6-1 to TRBJ1-6; 7 nucleotides agree with TRBD1. The V segment lost 5 bases and the J segment 5 bases; nucleotides outside the gene matches: 6. This CDR3 is built from 15 residues. Germline V gives CDR1 MNHNS, CDR2 SASEGT.